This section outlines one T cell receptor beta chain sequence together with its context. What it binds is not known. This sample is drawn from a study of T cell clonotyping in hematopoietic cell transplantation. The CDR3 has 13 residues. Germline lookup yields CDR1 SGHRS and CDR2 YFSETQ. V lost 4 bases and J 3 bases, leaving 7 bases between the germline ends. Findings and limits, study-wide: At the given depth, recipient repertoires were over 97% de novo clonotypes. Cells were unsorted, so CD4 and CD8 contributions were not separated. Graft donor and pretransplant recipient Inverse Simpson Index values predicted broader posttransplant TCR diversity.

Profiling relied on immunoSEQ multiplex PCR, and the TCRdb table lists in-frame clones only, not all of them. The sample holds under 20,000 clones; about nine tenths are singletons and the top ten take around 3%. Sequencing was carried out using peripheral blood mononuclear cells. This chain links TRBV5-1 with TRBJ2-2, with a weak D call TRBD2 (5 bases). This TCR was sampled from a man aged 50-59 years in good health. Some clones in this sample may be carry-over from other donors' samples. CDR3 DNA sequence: TGCGCCAGCAGCCGGGGAGACACCGGGGAGCTGTTTTTT. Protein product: CASSRGDTGELFF. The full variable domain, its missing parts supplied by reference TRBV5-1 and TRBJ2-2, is KAGVTQTPRYLIKTRGQQVTLSCSPISGHRSVSWYQQTPGQGLQFLFEYFSETQRNKGNFPGRFSGRQFSNSRSEMNVSTLELGDSALYLCASSRGDTGELFFGEGSRLTVL.